This T cell receptor beta chain is from a study of STAT5B mutations in CD4+ large granular lymphocyte leukemia. The sample holds one count of this clone. No antigen is known for it. Healthy controls were blood donor buffy coats. General study results and limits: Around 25% of private leukemic clonotypes occurred rarely in other patients' non-leukemic repertoires.

This table comes from immunoSEQ multiplex PCR, and its TCRdb copy is limited to in-frame clones, with some not included. This table has fewer than 50,000 clones, about four fifths appearing once. This sequence was found in a human donor in good health. The sequencing input was CD4+ T cells from blood buffy coats.

The DNA for the CDR3 is TGTGCCATCAGCGTGGGGGGAGGTTCGGACATTCAGTACTTC. This translates into CAISVGGGSDIQYF. The chain joins TRBV10-3 to TRBJ2-4; maybe TRBD2 (6 bases). This CDR3 has 14 residues. V was cut by 6 bases and J by 8 bases, with 17 bases left in between. CDR1 and CDR2 (germline): ENHRY, SYGVKD.